The rows below give T cell receptor beta chains drawn from one sample of a study of long-term antiretroviral therapy in people with HIV. TCRdb's copy holds only in-frame clones and misses some; the assay was immunoSEQ multiplex PCR. The table lists 38,000 or so clones, approximately 94% of them singletons. The source was unsorted PBMCs, collected approximately 9.1 years after starting antiretroviral therapy. Every receptor here comes from a man younger than 45 with HIV. Both conserved end residues are part of each CDR3. Each record gives: V gene, J gene, clone size, D gene, CDR3 length, CDR3 protein, CDR3 DNA. The D gene is left open where the match is weak. Clone size appears in some rows only: once, few, many, or a class for an expanded clone.

TRBV5-6	TRBJ1-2	NA	NA	13	CASSPGLSYGYTF	TGTGCCAGCAGCCCGGGACTGTCATATGGCTACACCTTC
TRBV2	TRBJ1-5	NA	TRBD1	18	CASSEAESGTGGWGTQHF	TGTGCCAGCAGTGAAGCAGAGAGTGGGACAGGGGGCTGGGGGACCCAGCATTTT
TRBV5-1	TRBJ1-3	NA	NA	15	CASSLDPNSGNTIYF	TGCGCCAGCAGCTTGGATCCTAACTCTGGAAACACCATATATTTT
TRBV2	TRBJ1-6	NA	TRBD1	16	CALGGDRGLPGSPLHF	TGTGCCCTCGGTGGGGACAGGGGGCTTCCGGGTTCACCCCTCCACTTT
TRBV9	TRBJ2-3	NA	NA	16	CASSVGGRDGTDTQYF	TGTGCCAGCAGCGTAGGGGGCAGGGACGGCACAGATACGCAGTATTTT
TRBV19	TRBJ1-4	NA	NA	15	CASSDHWATNEKLFF	TGTGCCAGTAGCGACCACTGGGCAACTAATGAAAAACTGTTTTTT
TRBV5-1	TRBJ2-1	NA	TRBD2	14	CASSLNSGYNEQFF	TGCGCCAGCAGCTTGAATAGCGGGTACAATGAGCAGTTCTTC
TRBV11-2	TRBJ2-1	NA	NA	11	CASRKWNEQFF	TGTGCCAGCAGAAAATGGAATGAGCAGTTCTTC
TRBV18	TRBJ1-1	NA	NA	14	CASSPSGENTEAFF	TGTGCCAGCTCACCATCGGGGGAGAACACTGAAGCTTTCTTT
TRBV4-1	TRBJ2-7	NA	NA	15	CASSQEDWGAHEQYF	TGCGCCAGCAGCCAAGAAGACTGGGGGGCCCACGAGCAGTACTTC
TRBV6-6	TRBJ2-1	NA	TRBD1	13	CASSTVPQGWQFF	TGTGCCAGCAGCACGGTCCCACAGGGGTGGCAGTTCTTC
TRBV14	TRBJ1-5	few	NA	12	CASSRGTQPQHF	TGTGCCAGCAGTCGGGGAACTCAGCCCCAGCATTTT
TRBV6-1	TRBJ1-6	once	NA	15	CASSEGVYGGSPLHF	TGTGCCAGCAGTGAGGGGGTTTATGGGGGTTCACCCCTCCACTTT
TRBV5-1	TRBJ1-2	NA	NA	17	CASSLGTREVLSYGYTF	TGCGCCAGCAGCTTGGGGACGCGAGAGGTTCTCAGCTATGGCTACACCTTC
TRBV6-1	TRBJ1-6	NA	TRBD1	14	CASSEGQVNSPLHF	TGTGCCAGCAGTGAGGGACAGGTCAATTCACCCCTCCACTTT
TRBV2	TRBJ2-2	NA	NA	11	CASQYTGELFF	TGTGCCTCTCAATATACCGGGGAGCTGTTTTTT
TRBV20-1	TRBJ1-2	once	NA	11	CSAREGYGYTF	TGCAGTGCGAGGGAGGGGTATGGCTACACCTTC
TRBV30	TRBJ2-3	NA	NA	14	CAWARDTNTDTQYF	TGTGCCTGGGCACGGGACACCAACACAGATACGCAGTATTTT
TRBV7-9	TRBJ2-5	NA	TRBD2	15	CASSVQFGGGETQYF	TGTGCCAGCAGCGTCCAGTTCGGGGGGGGAGAGACCCAGTACTTC
TRBV10-2	TRBJ1-2	once	NA	12	CASSEADYGYTF	TGCGCCAGCAGTGAGGCTGACTATGGCTACACCTTC
TRBV29-1	TRBJ1-4	NA	NA	14	CSVWSPGLGGKLFF	TGCAGCGTTTGGAGCCCGGGCCTGGGGGGAAAACTGTTTTTT
TRBV28	TRBJ1-5	NA	TRBD1	14	CASRQGQGIQPQHF	TGTGCCAGCAGGCAGGGACAGGGAATCCAGCCCCAGCATTTT
TRBV7-6	TRBJ1-3	NA	NA	15	CASSPTGNSGNTIYF	TGTGCCAGCAGTCCTACAGGGAACTCTGGAAACACCATATATTTT
TRBV10-3	TRBJ1-2	NA	NA	15	CAISESLQGPNGYTF	TGTGCCATCAGTGAGTCTTTGCAGGGTCCGAATGGCTACACCTTC
TRBV6-1	TRBJ2-5	NA	NA	13	CASSALYKETQYF	TGTGCCAGCAGTGCCCTTTATAAAGAGACCCAGTACTTC
TRBV5-8	TRBJ2-3	NA	NA	16	CASSWGGGARTDTQYF	TGTGCCAGCAGCTGGGGGGGCGGGGCGCGCACAGATACGCAGTATTTT
TRBV6-5	TRBJ1-3	NA	NA	10	CASRTRTIYF	TGTGCCAGCAGGACCAGAACCATATATTTT
TRBV9	TRBJ2-5	NA	NA	13	CASSVAVGETQYF	TGTGCCAGCAGCGTAGCAGTGGGAGAGACCCAGTACTTC
TRBV6-5	TRBJ1-2	NA	NA	16	CASSSPGWWDNYGYTF	TGTGCCAGCAGTTCCCCAGGGTGGTGGGACAACTATGGCTACACCTTC
TRBV6-1	TRBJ2-2	NA	NA	12	CASRRNTGELFF	TGTGCCAGCAGGAGGAACACCGGGGAGCTGTTTTTT
TRBV19	TRBJ2-5	NA	TRBD2	17	CASSIQVSGGYQETQYF	TGTGCCAGTAGTATCCAAGTGAGCGGGGGATACCAAGAGACCCAGTACTTC
TRBV7-9	TRBJ1-2	NA	TRBD1	14	CASSKNGQGGGYTF	TGTGCCAGCAGCAAGAATGGACAGGGAGGCGGCTACACCTTC
TRBV4-2	TRBJ2-5	NA	TRBD2	17	CASSQVGPTSGQETQYF	TGTGCCAGCAGCCAAGTTGGTCCGACTAGCGGACAAGAGACCCAGTACTTC
TRBV7-9	TRBJ1-4	NA	NA	13	CAVRGVTNEKLFF	TGTGCCGTTCGAGGGGTGACTAATGAAAAACTGTTTTTT
TRBV6-1	TRBJ2-2	NA	TRBD2	19	CASSEFVGGAGGNTGELFF	TGTGCCAGCAGTGAATTCGTCGGGGGGGCCGGGGGAAACACCGGGGAGCTGTTTTTT
TRBV4-1	TRBJ1-4	NA	NA	16	CASSLPKGGTNEKLFF	TGCGCCAGCAGCCTCCCTAAGGGGGGAACTAATGAAAAACTGTTTTTT
TRBV9	TRBJ1-2	NA	TRBD1	15	CASSVAPGQDYGYTF	TGTGCCAGCAGCGTAGCGCCGGGACAGGACTATGGCTACACCTTC
TRBV10-1	TRBJ1-1	NA	NA	13	CASSKDGPGRAFF	TGCGCCAGCAGTAAGGACGGACCGGGGAGGGCTTTCTTT
TRBV6-5	TRBJ1-2	NA	NA	12	CASGSVNYGYTF	TGTGCCAGCGGGAGTGTAAACTATGGCTACACCTTC
TRBV15	TRBJ1-3	NA	TRBD1	15	CATSQGQHSGNTIYF	TGTGCCACCAGCCAGGGACAGCACTCTGGAAACACCATATATTTT
TRBV6-5	TRBJ1-2	NA	TRBD1	14	CASSPSDRGQGYTF	TGTGCCAGCAGTCCCTCGGACAGGGGGCAGGGCTACACCTTC
TRBV10-3	TRBJ2-5	NA	NA	14	CAISEWQGQETQYF	TGTGCCATCAGTGAGTGGCAGGGACAAGAGACCCAGTACTTC
TRBV5-4	TRBJ1-1	NA	NA	12	CASSLQQGRAFF	TGTGCCAGCAGCTTGCAACAGGGTCGAGCTTTCTTT
TRBV5-4	TRBJ2-5	NA	TRBD2	17	CASSLGGSSGGRETQYF	TGTGCCAGCAGCTTGGGGGGGTCGAGCGGGGGAAGGGAGACCCAGTACTTC
TRBV7-7	TRBJ1-2	NA	NA	13	CASSLGRHYGYTF	TGTGCTAGCAGCTTGGGACGGCACTATGGCTACACCTTC
TRBV14	TRBJ2-2	NA	NA	13	CASSQEWTGELFF	TGTGCCAGCAGCCAAGAGTGGACCGGGGAGCTGTTTTTT